A single sample is the source of the 5 T cell receptor beta chains below, sequenced in a study of blood T cell repertoires in COVID-19 (dated by TCRdb to 2018 to 2021). Preparation of the library involved the immunoSEQ multiplex PCR assay. In TCRdb, the immuneACCESS table is reduced to in-frame sequences with V and J assigned. These tables do not hold every clone; where another copy was compared, an unresolved V gene accounts for under half, and the others remain unexplained. Across this sample there are 200,000 to 250,000 clones, with about 83% seen only once. About 2.1% of the sample is taken by the ten largest. The sequenced sample consisted of PBMCs or T cells enriched from blood (not recorded which). The receptors derive from a woman aged 50 to 60 who had recovered from COVID-19.

The genes are TRBV5-6 and TRBJ1-2; tentatively, D is TRBD1 (6 bases). CDR3 size: 15 residues. V lost 4 bases and J 3 bases, leaving 16 bases between the germline ends. Germline-derived CDR1 and CDR2 are SGHDT and YYEEEE. Here the CDR3 reads CASSRGGGLDYGYTF. For the CDR3, the DNA is TGTGCCAGCAGCAGAGGGGGGGGCCTGGACTATGGCTACACCTTC.

The rearrangement uses TRBV28 and TRBJ2-7; 8 positions agree with TRBD2. The CDR3 loop spans 14 amino acids. V shed 7 bases and J 5 bases; nucleotides not matched to a gene: 10. CDR1 and CDR2 (germline): MDHEN, SYDVKM. The CDR3 protein is CASTAGTSSHEQYF. CDR3 sequence (DNA): TGTGCCAGCACTGCCGGGACTAGTTCTCACGAGCAGTACTTC.

The sample holds a few counts of this clone. The rearrangement uses TRBV6-1 and TRBJ2-3; D not resolved. Trimming stripped 1 base from V and 5 bases from J, with 4 bases between. The CDR3 is 12 amino acids. Per the germline V gene, CDR1 is MNHNS and CDR2 is SASEGT. CDR3 nucleotides: TGTGCCAGCAGTGAAGGCGGAGATACGCAGTATTTT. This sequence encodes CASSEGGDTQYF.

This rearrangement joins TRBV7-8 to TRBJ2-5, with D tentatively TRBD1 (6 bases). The CDR3 totals 14 residues. Trimming left V 5 bases short and J 6 bases short, with 16 bases between. Germline V gives CDR1 SGHVS, CDR2 FQNEAQ. The CDR3 region has the DNA TGTGCCAGCAGCCCACAGGGTCGAAGGAAGACCCAGTACTTC. Translation gives CASSPQGRRKTQYF.

This clone was counted once. This chain links TRBV10-3 with TRBJ2-7, with D possibly matching TRBD2 (6 bases). V lost 2 bases and J lost 2, with 13 bases in between. This CDR3 is 15 amino acids long. Germline values: CDR1 ENHRY, CDR2 SYGVKD. The CDR3 reads CAISEPGLLPYEQYF. In nucleotides, the CDR3 is TGTGCCATCAGTGAGCCCGGACTACTCCCCTACGAGCAGTACTTC.